The 10 T cell receptor beta chains in this list originate from one sample, sequenced in a study of control samples from healthy donors and cancer patients. Here immunoSEQ multiplex PCR was the method, and the copy in TCRdb shows in-frame clones only, minus some. The sample has some 120,000 clones, around 93% seen once. Sequences were obtained from blood. The origin of the receptors is a man aged 18 to 29 in good health.

This rearrangement joins TRBV4-2 to TRBJ2-7, with TRBD2 matching 11 bases. The CDR3 contains 17 residues. Germline-derived CDR1 and CDR2 are LGHNA and YNFKEQ. Trimming removed 0 bases from V and 2 bases from J; junction bases left unmatched: 6. CDR3: CASSQDGTSGGPYEQYF. CDR3 nucleotides: TGTGCCAGCAGCCAAGATGGTACTAGCGGGGGCCCCTACGAGCAGTACTTC.

The chain is built from TRBV18 and TRBJ1-3, with a possible D match to TRBD1 (6 bases). With 6 bases removed from V and 2 bases from J, the gap between germline ends came to 11 bases. Looked up from germline, CDR1 is KGHSH and CDR2 is LQKENI. The CDR3 has 14 residues. As DNA, the CDR3 is TGTGCCAGCTCTCCAGGGACAACTGGAAACACCATATATTTT. This encodes CASSPGTTGNTIYF.

V is TRBV7-6 and J is TRBJ2-5; D might be TRBD1 (6 bases). CDR1 and CDR2 from the germline V gene are SGHVS and FNYEAQ. The CDR3 extends over 15 amino acids. The V end lost 0 bases, the J end lost 2 bases, and 10 bases lay between the germline ends. In DNA form, the CDR3 reads TGTGCCAGCAGCTTAGCGGTGGACAGACAAGAGACCCAGTACTTC. This gives the protein CASSLAVDRQETQYF.

This CDR3 is CASSPGTGSNQPQHF. As DNA, the CDR3 is TGCGCCAGCAGCCCCGGGACAGGCTCCAATCAGCCCCAGCATTTT. This sequence joins TRBV5-1 and TRBJ1-5; 8 bases map to TRBD1. J gave up 3 bases and V 4 bases, and 6 bases lay outside the gene matches. The germline V gene has CDR1 SGHRS and CDR2 YFSETQ. This CDR3 comprises 15 residues.

This rearrangement joins TRBV15 to TRBJ2-1, with D perhaps matching TRBD1 (6 bases). The CDR3 is made up of 14 amino acids. Trimming shortened V by 1 base and J by 5 bases, and 9 bases separated the two germline ends. CDR1 and CDR2 (germline): LNHNV, YYDKDF (reference sequence). The chain's CDR3 is CATSRGPGDNEQFF. CDR3 coding DNA: TGTGCCACCAGCAGAGGCCCAGGGGACAATGAGCAGTTCTTC.

V usage is TRBV7-3 and J usage is TRBJ2-1, with 10 nucleotides matching TRBD2. The CDR3 contains 16 residues. V lost 5 bases, J lost 1 base, and 5 bases stayed unmatched. CDR1 is SGHTA, CDR2 FQGTGA, per germline. The CDR3 DNA follows: TGTGCCAGCAGCCCCCAAGCGGGGGGGTCCTACAATGAGCAGTTCTTC. Its translation: CASSPQAGGSYNEQFF. Filled out from reference TRBV7-3 and TRBJ2-1, the complete variable domain reads GAGVSQTPSNKVTEKGKYVELRCDPISGHTALYWYRQSLGQGPEFLIYFQGTGAADDSGLPNDRFFAVRPEGSVSTLKIQRTERGDSAVYLCASSPQAGGSYNEQFFGPGTRLTVL.

The V call is TRBV4-1, the J call TRBJ1-1; D unresolved. The germline V gene encodes CDR1 MGHRA and CDR2 YSYEKL. The V end was cut by 4 bases, the J end by 1 base, with 7 bases between. The CDR3 has 13 residues. The CDR3 loop is CASSRTQNTEAFF. The CDR3 bases are TGCGCCAGCAGCCGTACACAGAACACTGAAGCTTTCTTT.

The chain joins TRBV2 to TRBJ2-7; 9 nucleotides line up with TRBD1. The germline CDR1 and CDR2 sequences are SNHLY and FYNNEI. The CDR3 totals 14 residues. V was clipped by 2 bases and J by 4 bases; unmatched bases: 3. Here the CDR3 reads CASSERDRVYEQYF. CDR3 bases: TGTGCCAGCAGTGAAAGGGACAGGGTTTACGAGCAGTACTTC.

This clone was observed a single time. The rearrangement uses TRBV27 and TRBJ2-7, with 8 bases matching TRBD2. V was clipped by 6 bases and J by 3 bases; unmatched bases: 7. Germline assignment: CDR1 MNHEY and CDR2 SMNVEV (reference sequence). The CDR3 runs to 14 residues. DNA for the CDR3: TGTGCCAGCAGACGGGGGGGAGCCATCTACGAGCAGTACTTC. Translation gives CASRRGGAIYEQYF.

V is TRBV7-8 and J is TRBJ1-5, with unresolved D. The CDR3 runs 15 residues. The V and J ends lost 4 bases and 0 bases respectively, with 10 bases between them. The germline V gene encodes CDR1 SGHVS and CDR2 FQNEAQ. CDR3 protein: CASSYAGSSNQPQHF. CDR3 nucleotide sequence: TGTGCCAGCAGCTATGCTGGTTCTAGCAATCAGCCCCAGCATTTT.